This T cell receptor (beta chain) was obtained from a study of blood T cell repertoires in COVID-19. Sequencing was performed with immunoSEQ multiplex PCR; in TCRdb, only in-frame clones are kept and a portion is missing. The table has approximately 470,000 clones, 87% seen once; the top ten hold about 0.75%. This CDR3 is built from 14 residues. Trimming stripped 5 bases from V and 10 bases from J, with 15 bases between. Germline CDR1 reads MNHEY; CDR2 reads SMNVEV (reference sequence). Material for sequencing was PBMCs or T cells enriched from blood (not recorded which). The V call is TRBV27, the J call TRBJ1-6; no definite D call. The receptor was isolated from a woman aged 18-29 years who had recovered from COVID-19. The CDR3 bases are TGTGCCAGCAGTCTCCGGGGTCTCTGGTCACCCCTCCACTTT. It encodes CASSLRGLWSPLHF.